This TCR beta chain was sequenced for a study of beta chain features in type 1 diabetes. General study results and limits: TCRB CDR3s from Type 1 diabetes patients were moderately but significantly shorter in all four CD4+ subsets.

This clone came up a few times. Its specificity is unknown. V was trimmed by 2 bases and J by 9 bases, leaving 15 bases between them. CDR1 SGDLS and CDR2 YYNGEE come from the germline V gene. CDR3 length: 14 residues. Investigators reverse transcribed all isolated RNA, so they sequenced expressed TCRB transcripts. The table came from immunoSEQ multiplex PCR; TCRdb's copy has only in-frame clones and leaves some out. The profile shows 200,000 to 300,000 clones, 20% of them singletons. The gene calls are TRBV9 and TRBJ2-1; a weak D match, TRBD1 (6 bases). Sequences were obtained from naive CD4+ T cells from blood. This sequence was found in a woman aged 40 to 49 with type 1 diabetes. For the CDR3, the DNA is TGTGCCAGCAGCGTCCAGGGGCAGCTGGGTGAGCAGTTCTTC. Translating gives CASSVQGQLGEQFF.